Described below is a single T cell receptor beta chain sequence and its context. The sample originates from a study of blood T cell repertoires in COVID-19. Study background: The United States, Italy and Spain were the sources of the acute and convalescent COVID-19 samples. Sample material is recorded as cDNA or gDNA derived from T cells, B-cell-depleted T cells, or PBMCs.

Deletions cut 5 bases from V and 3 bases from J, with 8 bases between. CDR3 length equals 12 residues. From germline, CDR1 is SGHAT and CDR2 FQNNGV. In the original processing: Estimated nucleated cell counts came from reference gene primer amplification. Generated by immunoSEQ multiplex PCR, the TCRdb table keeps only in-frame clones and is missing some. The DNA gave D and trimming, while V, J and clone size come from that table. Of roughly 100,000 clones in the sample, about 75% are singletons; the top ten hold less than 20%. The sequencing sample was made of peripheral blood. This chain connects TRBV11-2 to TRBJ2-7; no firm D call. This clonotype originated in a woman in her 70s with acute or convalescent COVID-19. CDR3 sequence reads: CASSVTNYEQYF. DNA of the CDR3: TGTGCCAGCAGCGTGACAAACTACGAGCAGTACTTC.